This record covers a single T cell receptor beta chain. The sample is drawn from a study of neurological immune-mediated disorders. TCRdb analysed the 5' RACE reads with MiXCR anew, one entry per CDR3 protein. The sample yields around 25,000 distinct CDR3 sequences, roughly 12% seen once. V was trimmed by 6 bases and J by 6 bases, leaving 10 bases between them. Germline V CDR1 and CDR2: MNHEY, SVGAGI. CDR3 size: 12 residues. Sequencing was carried out using PBMCs. The J gene is TRBJ2-3, the V gene TRBV6-5, with D perhaps matching TRBD1 (6 bases). This TCR was recovered from a woman aged 40 to 55 with HTLV-1-associated myelopathy (HAM/TSP). The chain's CDR3 is CASSTGTDTQYF. CDR3 nucleotides: TGTGCCAGCAGCACAGGGACCGATACGCAGTATTTT.